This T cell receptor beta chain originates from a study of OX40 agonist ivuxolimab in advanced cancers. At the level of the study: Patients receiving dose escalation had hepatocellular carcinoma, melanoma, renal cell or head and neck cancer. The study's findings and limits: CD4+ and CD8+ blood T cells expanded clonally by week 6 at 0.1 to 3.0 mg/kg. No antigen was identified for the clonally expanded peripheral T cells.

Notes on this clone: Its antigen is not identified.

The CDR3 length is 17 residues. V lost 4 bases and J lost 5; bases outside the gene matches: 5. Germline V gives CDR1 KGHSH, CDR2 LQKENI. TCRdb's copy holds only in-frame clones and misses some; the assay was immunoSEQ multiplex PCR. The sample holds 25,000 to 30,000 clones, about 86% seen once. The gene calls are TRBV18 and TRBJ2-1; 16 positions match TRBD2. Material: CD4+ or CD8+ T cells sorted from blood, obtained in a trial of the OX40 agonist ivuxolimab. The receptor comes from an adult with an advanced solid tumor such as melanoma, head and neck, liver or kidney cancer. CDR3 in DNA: TGTGCCAGCTCACGAAAAGGGACTAGCGGGGGGGACAATGAGCAGTTCTTC. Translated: CASSRKGTSGGDNEQFF.